What follows are 21 T cell receptor beta chains derived from one specimen sequenced in a study of monozygotic twins with inflammatory bowel disease. TCRdb re-called the 5' RACE reads and shows each CDR3 protein once, DNA omitted. The sample data list 310,000 or so distinct CDR3 sequences. Source material: blood. Receptors originate from a human donor with ulcerative colitis or Crohn's disease, or a healthy co-twin of an affected twin (not recorded which).

The chain has TRBV5-1 and TRBJ2-4; lacking DNA, the TRBD2 call made by TCRdb goes unchecked. The CDR3 extends over 14 amino acids. The germline gives CDR1 SGHRS, CDR2 YFSETQ. The CDR3: CASSLGTSGSIQYF.

V gene TRBV15 combines with J gene TRBJ2-1; TCRdb's D gene call, TRBD2, goes unchecked for lack of DNA. This CDR3 contains 14 residues. The germline V gene has CDR1 LNHNV and CDR2 YYDKDF (reference sequence). CDR3 sequence reads: CATYRDSHYNEQFF.

The chain couples TRBV7-8 to TRBJ2-6; the D gene TCRdb calls, TRBD1, cannot be checked with no DNA. The CDR3 is 16 amino acids. CDR1 is SGHVS, CDR2 FQNEAQ, per germline. This CDR3 reads CASRAPYRVGANVLTF.

The chain joins TRBV10-3 to TRBJ2-1; TCRdb's D call, TRBD1, is unchecked because there is no DNA. The CDR3 is 15 residues long. Germline CDR1 reads ENHRY; CDR2 reads SYGVKD. CDR3 residues: CAISMGQGKRNEQFF.

CDR3 region: CATSKRLATLDEKLFF. The chain employs TRBV15 and TRBJ1-4. CDR3 length: 16 amino acids. Germline loops: CDR1 LNHNV, CDR2 YYDKDF (reference sequence).

The chain recombines TRBV7-9 with TRBJ1-2; TCRdb's assignment of TRBD1 cannot be checked, as there is no DNA. The CDR3 has 13 residues. CDR1 and CDR2 (germline): SEHNR, FQNEAQ (reference sequence). The CDR3 is CASGTGSPHGYTF.

CDR3 sequence reads: CASSLVQGAPGANVLTF. This chain uses TRBV3-1 with TRBJ2-6; TCRdb picks TRBD1, but there is no DNA to check that call. CDR1 is LGHDT and CDR2 is YNNKEL in the germline V gene (reference sequence). This CDR3 has 17 amino acids.

V and J are TRBV20-1 and TRBJ1-2. This CDR3 has 12 amino acids. The germline gives CDR1 DFQATT, CDR2 SNEGSKA (reference sequence). The CDR3: CSAPTGRYGYTF.

This rearrangement joins TRBV12-3 or TRBV12-4 to TRBJ1-1; TCRdb proposes TRBD1, but this gene call is untestable without DNA. The CDR3 sequence is 14 residues long. The CDR3 here is CASSRRDRDSEAFF.

V and J are TRBV6-1 and TRBJ2-3; checking the TCRdb D call of TRBD2 is not possible without DNA. The CDR3 is 14 residues long. Germline CDR1 MNHNS, CDR2 SASEGT. The CDR3 here is CASKVAEATDTQYF.

The chain recombines TRBV9 with TRBJ2-7; the D call of TRBD1 rests on TCRdb alone, since no DNA is present to check it. Germline CDR1 is SGDLS and CDR2 is YYNGEE. This CDR3 spans 14 amino acids. The CDR3 protein is CASSVGTAPYEQYF.

The chain joins TRBV20-1 to TRBJ2-1; TCRdb indicates TRBD2, and absent DNA this call remains unverified. The germline gives CDR1 DFQATT, CDR2 SNEGSKA (reference sequence). The CDR3 runs 12 residues. CDR3 protein: CSARGTIGEQFF.

This chain uses TRBV27 with TRBJ2-2; TCRdb picks TRBD2, but there is no DNA to check that call. This CDR3 has 14 residues. Germline loops: CDR1 MNHEY, CDR2 SMNVEV (reference sequence). The CDR3 here is CASSLIAGAGELFF.

The chain joins TRBV24-1 to TRBJ2-2; TCRdb calls TRBD2, which cannot be checked without DNA. CDR1 is KGHDR, CDR2 SFDVKD, per germline. The CDR3 has 18 amino acids. This chain's CDR3 is CATSDLMGTSGYTGELFF.

This chain links TRBV5-6 with TRBJ2-1. Germline CDR1 is SGHDT and CDR2 is YYEEEE. This CDR3 has 16 residues. The CDR3 here is CASSLRVTSAFNEQFF. The entire variable domain, with the rest obtained from reference TRBV5-6 and TRBJ2-1, is as follows: DAGVTQSPTHLIKTRGQQVTLRCSPKSGHDTVSWYQQALGQGPQFIFQYYEEEERQRGNFPDRFSGHQFPNYSSELNVNALLLGDSALYLCASSLRVTSAFNEQFFGPGTRLTVL.

Here the CDR3 reads CASSLCPSPETQYF. This chain links TRBV5-1 with TRBJ2-5; no DNA is available, so the TRBD2 call from TCRdb remains unchecked. The CDR3 spans 14 residues. Germline V lookup: CDR1 SGHRS, CDR2 YFSETQ.

The chain employs TRBV27 and TRBJ1-1; TCRdb designates TRBD1, a call that cannot be tested without DNA. The CDR3 runs 16 residues. Germline V lookup: CDR1 MNHEY, CDR2 SMNVEV (reference sequence). The CDR3 spells CASSLSLQGGWTEAFF.

V gene TRBV5-1 combines with J gene TRBJ1-5; without DNA, the TCRdb call of TRBD1 cannot be checked. This CDR3 contains 15 residues. Germline CDR1 reads SGHRS; CDR2 reads YFSETQ. The CDR3 region is CASSLGGQGYQPQHF.

The chain combines TRBV7-3 with TRBJ2-2; TCRdb reports TRBD2, a call that lacks DNA to check it against. This CDR3 contains 18 residues. Looked up from germline, CDR1 is SGHTA and CDR2 is FQGTGA. CDR3 amino acids: CASSLPRGTSGNTGELFF.

The rearrangement links TRBV20-1 to TRBJ2-2. The CDR3 length is 14 residues. In germline, CDR1 is DFQATT, CDR2 SNEGSKA (reference sequence). The CDR3 loop is CSAESTSSGGELFF.

This sequence joins TRBV7-3 and TRBJ2-1; there is no DNA to check the TCRdb D call of TRBD1. In germline, CDR1 is SGHTA, CDR2 FQGTGA. CDR3 length equals 14 residues. The CDR3 here is CASRTGGSTYEQFF.